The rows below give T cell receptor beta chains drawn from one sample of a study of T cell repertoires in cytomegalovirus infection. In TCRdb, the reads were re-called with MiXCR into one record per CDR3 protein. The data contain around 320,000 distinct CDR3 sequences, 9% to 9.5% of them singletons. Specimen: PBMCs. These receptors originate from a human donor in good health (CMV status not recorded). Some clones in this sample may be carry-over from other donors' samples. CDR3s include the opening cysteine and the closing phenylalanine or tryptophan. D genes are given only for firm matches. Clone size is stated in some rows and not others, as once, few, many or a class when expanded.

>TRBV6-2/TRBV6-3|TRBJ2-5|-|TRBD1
TGTGCCAGCACCCGGGACAGCGCCCTTGTTTTTCAGTACTTC
CASTRDSALVFQYF
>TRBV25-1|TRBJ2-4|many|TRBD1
TGTGCCAGCAGTCTCTCGGGGGGACAGGGGGCCGGACTAGCCAAAAACATTCAGTACTTC
CASSLSGGQGAGLAKNIQYF
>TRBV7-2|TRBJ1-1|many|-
TGTGCCAGCAGCTTAGGATTGGTTGGCAGGTCAGCCTCTGAAGCTTTCTTT
CASSLGLVGRSASEAFF
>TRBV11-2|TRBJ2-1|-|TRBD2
TGTGCCAGCAGCTTAGTGCTAGCGGGAGAGGACAATGAGCAGTTCTTC
CASSLVLAGEDNEQFF
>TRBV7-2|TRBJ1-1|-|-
TGTGCCAGCAGCTTCTCAGGGACCCTGAACACTGAAGCTTTCTTT
CASSFSGTLNTEAFF
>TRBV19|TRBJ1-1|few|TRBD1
TGTGCCAGTAGCCAGACAGGGCGAACGGCTGAAGCTTTCTTT
CASSQTGRTAEAFF
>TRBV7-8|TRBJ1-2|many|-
TGTGCCAGCAGCGAACGGACATTGTCCCTCATTAACTATGGCTACACCTTC
CASSERTLSLINYGYTF
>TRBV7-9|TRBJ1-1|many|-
TGTGCCAGCAGCTCAGACGGGGTGAACACTGAAGCTTTCTTT
CASSSDGVNTEAFF
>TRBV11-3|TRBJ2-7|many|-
TGTGCCAGCAGTGTGGGAAGGGGCACCTACGAGCAGTACTTC
CASSVGRGTYEQYF
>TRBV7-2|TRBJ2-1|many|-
TGTGCCAGCAGCTTAGCCAGGGGGGTCATCAATGAGCAGTTCTTC
CASSLARGVINEQFF
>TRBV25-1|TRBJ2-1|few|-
TGTGCCAGCGGGGAGAGGCGCGGGTCGTACAATGAGCAGTTCTTC
CASGERRGSYNEQFF
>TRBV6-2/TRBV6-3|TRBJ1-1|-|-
TGTGCCAGCAGACTAACTGAGACAGATCCTTTCTTT
CASRLTETDPFF
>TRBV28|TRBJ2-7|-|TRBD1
TGTGCCAGCAGTCAGATGGACAGGGAGCAGTACTTC
CASSQMDREQYF
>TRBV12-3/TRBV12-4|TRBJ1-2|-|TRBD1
TGTGCCAGCAGTTTTGGGCCTCGGACAGGGGGCAGCGGCTACACCTTC
CASSFGPRTGGSGYTF
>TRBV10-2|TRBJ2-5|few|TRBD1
TGCGCCAGCAGCTCTGGGACAGGGAGGGTGGAGACCCAGTACTTC
CASSSGTGRVETQYF
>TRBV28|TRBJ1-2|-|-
TGTGCCAGCAGTCCCCCCCTGGGCGTCGGAGAGGGCTACACCTTC
CASSPPLGVGEGYTF
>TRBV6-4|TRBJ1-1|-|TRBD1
TGTGCCAGCAGGAGGACAGGGGTGGACACTGAAGCTTTCTTT
CASRRTGVDTEAFF
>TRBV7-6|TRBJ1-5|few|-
TGTGCCAGCAGCTTAGGAACTACCACAAATCAGCCCCAGCATTTT
CASSLGTTTNQPQHF
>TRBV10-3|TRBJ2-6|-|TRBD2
TGTGCCATCTATGGCGGGAGAGTGGACTCTGGGGCCAACGTCCTGACTTTC
CAIYGGRVDSGANVLTF
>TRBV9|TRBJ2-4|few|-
TGTGCCAGCAGCGTAGACGGACTAGCCAAAAACATTCAGTACTTC
CASSVDGLAKNIQYF
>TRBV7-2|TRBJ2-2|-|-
TGTGCCAATCGCAGGAATTCAAACACCGGGGAGCTGTTTTTT
CANRRNSNTGELFF
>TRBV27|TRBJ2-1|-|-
TGTGCCAGCAGTTTAGGTACGAGCCCCCACAATGAGCAGTTCTTC
CASSLGTSPHNEQFF
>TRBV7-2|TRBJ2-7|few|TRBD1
TGTGCCAGCAGCCAGACAGGGTACGAGCAGTACTTC
CASSQTGYEQYF
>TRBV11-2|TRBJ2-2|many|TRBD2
TGTGCCAGCAGCTCCCTCCGACTAGCGGGGGGTTTAACCGGGGAGCTGTTTTTT
CASSSLRLAGGLTGELFF
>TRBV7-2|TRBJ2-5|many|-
TGTGCCAGCAGCTGGGCAAGGACAGAACAAGAGACCCAGTACTTC
CASSWARTEQETQYF
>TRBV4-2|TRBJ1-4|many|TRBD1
TGTGCCAGCAGCCAAGATAAGGGACAGGGTTTTGAAAAACTGTTTTTT
CASSQDKGQGFEKLFF
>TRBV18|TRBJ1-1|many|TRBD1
TGTGCCAGCTCACCTGGGACAGTGAACACTGAAGCTTTCTTT
CASSPGTVNTEAFF
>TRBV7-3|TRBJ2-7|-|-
TGTGCCAGCAGCCCCCGACAGCGCGGGTCGAACGAGCAGTACTTC
CASSPRQRGSNEQYF
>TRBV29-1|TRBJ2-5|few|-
TGCAGCGTTGAAGACCGGGGCCAAGAGACCCAGTACTTC
CSVEDRGQETQYF
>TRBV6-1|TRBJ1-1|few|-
TGTGCCAGCAGCACGGGACTGTTGAACACTGAAGCTTTCTTT
CASSTGLLNTEAFF
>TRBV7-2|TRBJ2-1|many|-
TGTGCCAGCAGCTTATCTTTCGACAATGAGCAGTTCTTC
CASSLSFDNEQFF
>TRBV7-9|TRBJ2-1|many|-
TGTGCCAGCAGCTTAGTGGTCGCCGCGGGGCAGTTCTTC
CASSLVVAAGQFF
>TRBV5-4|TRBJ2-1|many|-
TGTGCCAGCAGGCCCCGTGGCGGCGAGGGGTCCTACAATGAGCAGTTCTTC
CASRPRGGEGSYNEQFF
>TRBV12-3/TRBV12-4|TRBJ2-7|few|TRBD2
TGTGCCAGCAGTCGGGGGGGCGCCACGCAGTACTTC
CASSRGGATQYF
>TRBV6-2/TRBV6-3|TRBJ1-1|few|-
TGTGCCAGCAGTTACTCGAGGGAGACTGAAGCTTTCTTT
CASSYSRETEAFF
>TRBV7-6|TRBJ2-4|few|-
TGTGCCAGCAGCTTAGGGGGGGAAGCGCGAAACATTCAGTACTTC
CASSLGGEARNIQYF
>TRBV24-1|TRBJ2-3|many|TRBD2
TGTGCCACCAGTGATTGGACTAGCTCGGTCCTCAAGGATACGCAGTATTTT
CATSDWTSSVLKDTQYF
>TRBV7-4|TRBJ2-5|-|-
TGTGCCAGCAGTAAGAGCCGGGGGAAGGATGTAGAGACCCAGTACTTC
CASSKSRGKDVETQYF
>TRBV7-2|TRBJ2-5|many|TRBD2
TGTGCCAGCAGCTTAAGGCTAGCGGGGGGGCTAGCCCAAGAGACCCAGTACTTC
CASSLRLAGGLAQETQYF
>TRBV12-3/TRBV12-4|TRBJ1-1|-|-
TGTGCCAGCAGACCCCGAGGGGCCGGGCACACTGAAGCTTTCTTT
CASRPRGAGHTEAFF
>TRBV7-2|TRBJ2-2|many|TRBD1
TGTGCCACAGGACAGGCCTCGAACACCGGGGAGCTGTTTTTT
CATGQASNTGELFF
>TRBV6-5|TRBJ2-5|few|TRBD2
TGTGCCAGCAGTTACTCCTGGACTAGCGGGGGGGCTGAGACCCAGTACTTC
CASSYSWTSGGAETQYF
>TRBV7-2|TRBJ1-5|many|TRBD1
TGTGCCAGCACCGAGTCCGGGACAGGGGATCAGCCCCAGCATTTT
CASTESGTGDQPQHF